The 13 T cell receptor beta chains reported below all come from one sample, sequenced in a study of shared clonotypes between healthy human individuals. The repertoire was sequenced with immunoSEQ multiplex PCR; TCRdb's copy has only in-frame clones and lacks some. The top ten clones hold over 0.3% of a sample with over a million clones, roughly 98.5% of them seen once. Sequenced input: naive CD4+ T cells sorted from blood. Subset denoted: CD45RA+ positively selected. The receptors were sampled from a man between 25 and 39 years old in good health.

This chain connects TRBV29-1 to TRBJ2-1, with 9 bases that match TRBD1. CDR3 length: 16 amino acids. Germline V CDR1 and CDR2: SQVTM, ANQGSEA. Trimming cost V 3 bases and J 7 bases; bases outside gene matches: 13. The CDR3 nucleotides are TGCAGCGTTGAGAGAGGAGGACAGGGGTGGGGAAATGAGCAGTTCTTC. It codes for CSVERGGQGWGNEQFF.

The rearrangement links TRBV2 to TRBJ1-2; D call uncertain. The V end lost 0 bases, the J end lost 0 bases, and 5 bases lay between the germline ends. The germline CDR1 and CDR2 sequences are SNHLY and FYNNEI. The CDR3 length is 14 residues. DNA of the CDR3: TGTGCCAGCAGTGAAGCGGCAGCTAACTATGGCTACACCTTC. The encoded protein is CASSEAAANYGYTF.

The rearrangement joins TRBV5-1 to TRBJ2-5; 10 positions agree with TRBD2. Germline CDR1 reads SGHRS; CDR2 reads YFSETQ. V dropped 0 bases and J dropped 3; count of bases not matched to a gene: 5. CDR3 length: 16 amino acids. CDR3 region: CASSLDLLAGKETQYF. DNA for the CDR3: TGCGCCAGCAGCTTGGACCTACTAGCGGGAAAAGAGACCCAGTACTTC.

As concerns this clone: Additional DNA sequences in this sample encode the identical CDR3. The chain recombines TRBV28 with TRBJ1-4; 7 bases map to TRBD1. With V trimmed by 6 bases and J by 4 bases, 5 bases remained unmatched. This CDR3 contains 14 residues. Per the germline V gene, CDR1 is MDHEN and CDR2 is SYDVKM. This CDR3 reads CASSRQGINEKLFF. As DNA, the CDR3 is TGTGCCAGCAGCCGACAGGGTATTAATGAAAAACTGTTTTTT.

The chain couples TRBV18 to TRBJ2-6, with D possibly matching TRBD2 (5 bases). The CDR3 loop spans 15 amino acids. The V end was cut by 3 bases, the J end by 2 bases, with 8 bases between. Germline V gene sequence: CDR1 KGHSH, CDR2 LQKENI. As DNA, the CDR3 is TGTGCCAGCTCACCCGGGATTACTGGGGCCAACGTCCTGACTTTC. Its translation is CASSPGITGANVLTF. Full variable domain (missing parts from reference TRBV18 and TRBJ2-6): NAGVMQNPRHLVRRRGQEARLRCSPMKGHSHVYWYRQLPEEGLKFMVYLQKENIIDESGMPKERFSAEFPKEGPSILRIQQVVRGDSAAYFCASSPGITGANVLTFGAGSRLTVL.

The chain couples TRBV14 to TRBJ2-7; TRBD2 is a possible D gene (6 bases). Trimming took 4 bases from V and 4 from J, leaving 11 bases between them. CDR3 length: 13 residues. Germline V CDR1 and CDR2: SGHDN, FVKESK. The CDR3 DNA follows: TGTGCCAGCAGCCTCGGCCGGGAGTACGAGCAGTACTTC. Translating it yields CASSLGREYEQYF. Drawing the rest from reference TRBV14 and TRBJ2-7, the complete variable domain is EAGVTQFPSHSVIEKGQTVTLRCDPISGHDNLYWYRRVMGKEIKFLLHFVKESKQDESGMPNNRFLAERTGGTYSTLKVQPAELEDSGVYFCASSLGREYEQYFGPGTRLTVT.

The gene calls are TRBV10-3 and TRBJ2-1, with TRBD1 matching over 9 bases. Germline CDR1 and CDR2: ENHRY and SYGVKD. J gave up 3 bases and V 4 bases, and 7 bases lay outside the gene matches. This CDR3 has 16 residues. CDR3 sequence (DNA): TGTGCCATCAGTGCTAACAGGGGGCATGGCTACAATGAGCAGTTCTTC. Amino acids: CAISANRGHGYNEQFF.

The chain has TRBV11-2 and TRBJ2-1; TRBD1 agrees at 7 bases. Germline CDR1 reads SGHAT; CDR2 reads FQNNGV. This CDR3 has 17 residues. Trimming cost V 5 bases and J 0 bases; bases outside gene matches: 10. The CDR3 DNA sequence: TGTGCCAGCAGCACCTACCAGGGACAGAGCTCCTACAATGAGCAGTTCTTC. Amino acids: CASSTYQGQSSYNEQFF.

V is TRBV5-4 and J is TRBJ2-1, with 15 nucleotides matching TRBD2. V shed 4 bases and J 12 bases; nucleotides not matched to a gene: 8. Per the germline V gene, CDR1 is SGHNT and CDR2 is YYREEE (reference sequence). This CDR3 contains 15 residues. The chain's CDR3 is CASSAGTSGRMVQFF. The CDR3 region has the DNA TGTGCCAGCAGCGCCGGGACTAGCGGGAGGATGGTGCAGTTCTTC.

The chain is built from TRBV4-3 and TRBJ2-7, with TRBD2 matching over 8 bases. This CDR3 has 15 amino acids. Trimming took 1 base from V and 6 from J; bases not matched to a gene: 8. CDR1 and CDR2 (germline): LGHNA, YSLEER. CDR3 loop: CASSQVPGTRFEQYF. CDR3 nucleotides: TGCGCCAGCAGCCAAGTTCCCGGGACTAGGTTCGAGCAGTACTTC.

V usage is TRBV5-4 and J usage is TRBJ1-2, with 9 bases fitting TRBD1. V lost 0 bases to trimming and J lost 6 bases; unmatched junction nucleotides: 3. Per the germline V gene, CDR1 is SGHNT and CDR2 is YYREEE (reference sequence). The CDR3 contains 14 residues. CDR3 protein: CASSLAGQGNGYTF. The CDR3 DNA reads as TGTGCCAGCAGCTTGGCGGGACAGGGTAATGGCTACACCTTC.

The V and J genes are TRBV19 and TRBJ1-1; 7 bases map to TRBD1. This CDR3 spans 12 amino acids. CDR1 LNHDA and CDR2 SQIVND come from the germline V gene (reference sequence). Trimming took 7 bases from V and 4 from J; bases not matched to a gene: 3. The CDR3 nucleotides are TGTGCCAGTACCAGGGGGACCACTGAAGCTTTCTTT. Translation: CASTRGTTEAFF.

This chain joins TRBV6-5 and TRBJ1-1; D is perhaps TRBD1 (6 bases). The ends were cut back, 6 bases at V and 11 bases at J, with 22 bases in the middle. The length of the CDR3 is 14 residues. Looked up from germline, CDR1 is MNHEY and CDR2 is SVGAGI. CDR3: CASRPSDSSVKAFF. The CDR3 DNA follows: TGTGCCAGCAGGCCCTCGGACAGTTCTGTCAAGGCTTTCTTT.